This TCR beta chain stems from a study of blood T cell repertoires in COVID-19. Germline loops: CDR1 MNHEY, CDR2 SMNVEV (reference sequence). Trimming took 6 bases from V and 7 from J, leaving 22 bases between them. The CDR3 is 16 residues long. TCRdb's copy holds only in-frame clones and misses some; the assay was immunoSEQ multiplex PCR. The sample records 430,000 or so clones, 88% being singletons. Participant-reported clinical history was the basis for cohort assignment. The sample taken for sequencing was PBMCs or T cells enriched from blood (not recorded which). J is TRBJ1-5 and V is TRBV27; tentative D call: TRBD1 (5 bases). This receptor was obtained from a woman aged 18-29 years who had been exposed to COVID-19. The CDR3 nucleotides are TGTGCCAGCAGCCCTGCTGGCCCCACCCAGGGCCAGCCCCAGCATTTT. Amino acids: CASSPAGPTQGQPQHF.